These T cell receptor beta chains were read from a single sample in a study of shared clonotypes between healthy human individuals. The assay was immunoSEQ multiplex PCR, and TCRdb's table has in-frame clones only and misses some. The table has about 1.1 million clones, 70% to 80% seen once. The sample consisted of memory CD4+ T cells from PBMCs. Receptor source: a man aged 18 to 29 in good health. Some clones in this sample may be carry-over from other donors' samples. Each CDR3 is given with its conserved first and last residue. The D gene is left open where the match is weak. Clone size is given for some rows only: seen once, a few or many times, or a class if the clone is expanded.

clone size,D gene,V gene,J gene,CDR3 DNA,CDR3 protein
-,TRBD1,TRBV2,TRBJ2-1,TGTGCCAGCAGCGGACAGGGAAACAATGAGCAGTTCTTC,CASSGQGNNEQFF
-,TRBD2,TRBV29-1,TRBJ2-2,TGCAGCTCGGGGGGAGCGGGAGGGCCCGACCTTACCGGGGAGCTGTTTTTT,CSSGGAGGPDLTGELFF
-,-,TRBV5-1,TRBJ2-1,TGCGCCAGCAGGGGGACGAGCTCCTACAATGAGCAGTTCTTC,CASRGTSSYNEQFF
-,TRBD1,TRBV11-3,TRBJ2-7,TGTGCCAGCAGCCTGGGACAGGGTGACTACGAGCAGTACTTC,CASSLGQGDYEQYF
-,-,TRBV2,TRBJ2-1,TGTGCCAGCAGCCGGGACTCTTCCTACAATGAGCAGTTCTTC,CASSRDSSYNEQFF
-,-,TRBV7-2,TRBJ2-7,TGTGCCAGCAGCTTAACGGACGAGCAGTACTTC,CASSLTDEQYF
-,-,TRBV4-3,TRBJ2-7,TGCGCCAGCAGCCAAGATCGGGGTCAGGGAAACTACGAGCAGTACTTC,CASSQDRGQGNYEQYF
-,-,TRBV11-3,TRBJ1-2,TGTGCCAGCAGCTTAGGCCCGGGTGGTTTGGGCTACACCTTC,CASSLGPGGLGYTF
-,-,TRBV30,TRBJ2-7,TGTGCCTGGACGCCCTGGGGCGGCGAGCAGTACTTC,CAWTPWGGEQYF
many,-,TRBV5-1,TRBJ2-3,TGCGCCAGCAGCTCCTATTCGCGGGTCAACACAGATACGCAGTATTTT,CASSSYSRVNTDTQYF
-,-,TRBV7-2,TRBJ2-7,TGTGCCAGCAGCTTAACAAAGGACGTCTACCCGCTTTACTTC,CASSLTKDVYPLYF
-,TRBD1,TRBV2,TRBJ2-3,TGTGCCAGCAGCAACGACAGGGGTGGCACAGATACGCAGTATTTT,CASSNDRGGTDTQYF
-,TRBD1,TRBV28,TRBJ1-1,TGTGCCAGCAGTTCCGGGACAGGGGGAAGGAACACTGAAGCTTTCTTT,CASSSGTGGRNTEAFF
-,-,TRBV7-6,TRBJ1-3,TGTGCCAGCAGCTCATCAGGGGCCGGAAACACCATATATTTT,CASSSSGAGNTIYF
-,TRBD1,TRBV18,TRBJ2-2,TGTGCCAGCTCACCCCTCCAGACAGGGGCGGACACCGGGGAGCTGTTTTTT,CASSPLQTGADTGELFF
-,-,TRBV19,TRBJ1-1,TGTGCCAGTACCTCCCCCGGAGGGCCGAACACTGAAGCTTTCTTT,CASTSPGGPNTEAFF
-,-,TRBV4-3,TRBJ2-5,TGCGCCAGCAGCCAAGATAGTGGGTCTGGGGCCCAGTACTTC,CASSQDSGSGAQYF
-,-,TRBV9,TRBJ2-1,TGTGCCAGCAGCGTAGCGGGGACTTACTACAATGAGCAGTTCTTC,CASSVAGTYYNEQFF
-,-,TRBV7-9,TRBJ2-5,TGTGCCAGCAGCTCCCTCCGGGCTTCGGGGGAGACCCAGTACTTC,CASSSLRASGETQYF
-,-,TRBV7-9,TRBJ1-2,TGTGCCAGCAGCTTAGCTGGCAGGGCGAAACGTTCTAACTATGGCTACACCTTC,CASSLAGRAKRSNYGYTF
-,-,TRBV6-5,TRBJ2-5,TGTGCCAGCAGTTACTGGCCCGGGGGCCAAGAGACCCAGTACTTC,CASSYWPGGQETQYF
once,-,TRBV6-5,TRBJ2-2,TGTGCCAGCAGTCCACGTAGGAACGGGGAGCTGTTTTTT,CASSPRRNGELFF
many,TRBD2,TRBV4-2,TRBJ2-5,TGTGCCAGCAGCCAAGGACTAGCGGGGAACAACCAAGAGACCCAGTACTTC,CASSQGLAGNNQETQYF
once,-,TRBV7-2,TRBJ1-1,TGTGCCAGCAGGGAAGGTCGATTGAACACTGAAGCTTTCTTT,CASREGRLNTEAFF
-,TRBD2,TRBV2,TRBJ2-6,TGTGCCAGCAGTGCGACTAGCGCTAGGACTGGGGCCAACGTCCTGACTTTC,CASSATSARTGANVLTF
-,TRBD1,TRBV7-2,TRBJ2-5,TGTGCCAGCAGCTCACCCGTCGGGACAGGGGCCCAAGAGACCCAGTACTTC,CASSSPVGTGAQETQYF
-,-,TRBV29-1,TRBJ1-1,TGCAGCGTTGTAGGTGGCCAGTTAAAAGCTTTCTTT,CSVVGGQLKAFF
-,-,TRBV7-3,TRBJ2-7,TGTGCCAGCAGCCTTACCGGGGCCCCTAACGAGCAGTACTTC,CASSLTGAPNEQYF
-,-,TRBV5-1,TRBJ2-7,TGCGCCAGCAGCGGGGGCGGACCGCCCGCCTACGAGCAGTACTTC,CASSGGGPPAYEQYF
-,TRBD1,TRBV2,TRBJ1-4,TGTGCCAGCAGAGGGACAGGGGAAGCCGAAAAACTGTTTTTT,CASRGTGEAEKLFF
-,-,TRBV5-4,TRBJ1-1,TGTGCCAGCAGCACACAACAACGTATGAACACTGAAGCTTTCTTT,CASSTQQRMNTEAFF
once,TRBD1,TRBV4-1,TRBJ2-7,TGCGCCAGCAGCCAAGCGGAGGGACAGGATTACTACGAGCAGTACTTC,CASSQAEGQDYYEQYF
-,TRBD1,TRBV29-1,TRBJ1-1,TGCAGCGCCGGACAGGGGGCGAACACTGAAGCTTTCTTT,CSAGQGANTEAFF
many,TRBD1,TRBV27,TRBJ2-7,TGTGCCAGCAGTTTTAGGGGACAGTTCACTGAGCAGTACTTC,CASSFRGQFTEQYF
-,-,TRBV11-2,TRBJ1-2,TGTGCCAGCAGCTCGTATGCAGGGAAAACCGACTACACCTTC,CASSSYAGKTDYTF
once,-,TRBV6-5,TRBJ1-1,TGTGCCAGCAGTTACTCTGGGGGGCAGGGCACTGAAGCTTTCTTT,CASSYSGGQGTEAFF
-,TRBD2,TRBV11-2,TRBJ2-7,TGTGCCAGCAGCTTGACTAGCGGGAGTCCGGGGGAGCAGTACTTC,CASSLTSGSPGEQYF
-,TRBD1,TRBV18,TRBJ2-1,TGTGCCAGCTCACTTCCCGGACAGGGTACCTACAATGAGCAGTTCTTC,CASSLPGQGTYNEQFF
-,TRBD2,TRBV28,TRBJ2-3,TGTGCCAGCACTGGCGGGAGGGCATCGGGCACAGATACGCAGTATTTT,CASTGGRASGTDTQYF
-,-,TRBV5-1,TRBJ2-2,TGCGCCAGCAGCTTGGGACTCAACACCGGGGAGCTGTTTTTT,CASSLGLNTGELFF
-,-,TRBV15,TRBJ2-7,TGTGCCACCAGCAGAGACCCCATGGCCGACGAGCAGTACTTC,CATSRDPMADEQYF
-,-,TRBV6-5,TRBJ2-5,TGTGCCAGCAGTTACAACCGCCAAAACCAAGAGACCCAGTACTTC,CASSYNRQNQETQYF
-,TRBD1,TRBV2,TRBJ1-5,TGTGCCAGCAGCGACAGGGGTGAACAGCCCCAGCATTTT,CASSDRGEQPQHF
-,TRBD2,TRBV4-3,TRBJ2-7,TGCGCCAGCAGCCAAGATTGGCGGGAGAGCTCCTACGAGCAGTACTTC,CASSQDWRESSYEQYF
-,-,TRBV5-1,TRBJ2-1,TGCGCCAGCAGCTGGGACGTGGCCTCCTACAATGAGCAGTTCTTC,CASSWDVASYNEQFF
-,-,TRBV6-6,TRBJ2-3,TGTGCCAGCAGTTCGAATGGACTTAGCACAGATACGCAGTATTTT,CASSSNGLSTDTQYF
-,-,TRBV5-8,TRBJ1-1,TGTGCCAGCAGCGCTAGGCGGGGGCGTACTGAAGCTTTCTTT,CASSARRGRTEAFF
-,TRBD2,TRBV5-5,TRBJ2-7,TGTGCCAGCAGCTTGGCTAGCGGCGCCTACGAGCAGTACTTC,CASSLASGAYEQYF
-,-,TRBV7-2,TRBJ2-3,TGTGCCAGAGGGGTGGGCGAGTCGCAGTATTTT,CARGVGESQYF
-,TRBD1,TRBV2,TRBJ2-7,TGTGCCAGCAGTGTAGACAGGGGAATCTCCTACGAGCAGTACTTC,CASSVDRGISYEQYF
many,-,TRBV5-4,TRBJ1-4,TGTGCCAGCAGCCACACCAGGACCCCGGAAAAACTGTTTTTT,CASSHTRTPEKLFF
-,TRBD1,TRBV6-5,TRBJ2-7,TGTGCCAGCACCCCCTCGAACAGGGGGTATGAGCAGTACTTC,CASTPSNRGYEQYF
-,-,TRBV7-2,TRBJ2-7,TGTGCCAGCAGCACGCAGGGAATGGGGACCTACGAGCAGTACTTC,CASSTQGMGTYEQYF
-,TRBD2,TRBV5-4,TRBJ2-5,TGTGCCAGCAGCCAGCGAGGACTAGCCACGGACTGGTACTTC,CASSQRGLATDWYF
-,TRBD2,TRBV30,TRBJ2-1,TGTGCCTGGAGTGTAGGACTAGCTTCCAATGAGCAGTTCTTC,CAWSVGLASNEQFF
few,TRBD1,TRBV7-2,TRBJ1-1,TGTGCCAGCAGCCGGGACAGGAACACTGAAGCTTTCTTT,CASSRDRNTEAFF
-,TRBD1,TRBV28,TRBJ1-2,TGTGCCAGCAGTGCGACAGGGGATTCGCAGGGCTACACCTTC,CASSATGDSQGYTF
-,-,TRBV28,TRBJ1-1,TGTGCCAGCAGTACAACACAGGGCAGAGAAGCTTTCTTT,CASSTTQGREAFF